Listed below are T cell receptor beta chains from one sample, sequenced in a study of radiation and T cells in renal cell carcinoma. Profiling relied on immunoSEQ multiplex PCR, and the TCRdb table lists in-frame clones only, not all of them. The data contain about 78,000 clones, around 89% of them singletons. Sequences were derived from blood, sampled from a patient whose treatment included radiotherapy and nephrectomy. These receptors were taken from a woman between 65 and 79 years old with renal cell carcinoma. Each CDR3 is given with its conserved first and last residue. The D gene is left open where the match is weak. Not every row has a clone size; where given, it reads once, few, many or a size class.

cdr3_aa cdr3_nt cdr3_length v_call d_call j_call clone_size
CASSLGDRGSNEKLFF TGTGCCAGCAGCTTAGGGGACAGGGGATCTAATGAAAAACTGTTTTTT 16 TRBV11-3 TRBD1 TRBJ1-4 NA
CASSLRGSGGSGELFF TGTGCCAGCAGTTTAAGGGGTAGCGGGGGGTCCGGGGAGCTGTTTTTT 16 TRBV27 TRBD2 TRBJ2-2 NA
CASSLEGALEQYF TGCGCCAGCAGCTTAGAGGGGGCGCTCGAGCAGTACTTC 13 TRBV5-1 TRBD1 TRBJ2-7 NA
CASSQQTGSYEQYF TGTGCCAGCAGCCAACAGACAGGGTCCTACGAGCAGTACTTC 14 TRBV4-2 TRBD1 TRBJ2-7 NA
CASSSGTRGGYEQYF TGTGCCAGCAGCTCGGGGACTAGGGGTGGGTACGAGCAGTACTTC 15 TRBV11-2 TRBD2 TRBJ2-7 NA
CASPPGTGDGQPQHF TGTGCCAGCCCTCCCGGGACAGGGGACGGTCAGCCCCAGCATTTT 15 TRBV28 TRBD1 TRBJ1-5 NA
CASSLIWNTEAFF TGTGCCAGCAGCTTAATCTGGAACACTGAAGCTTTCTTT 13 TRBV7-3 NA TRBJ1-1 NA
CASSLAHNRLNEKLFF TGTGCCAGCAGCTTAGCGCATAACAGACTAAATGAAAAACTGTTTTTT 16 TRBV7-9 NA TRBJ1-4 NA
CASSWKRGGNTGELFF TGTGCCAGCAGCTGGAAGCGGGGGGGCAACACCGGGGAGCTGTTTTTT 16 TRBV7-6 TRBD2 TRBJ2-2 NA
CANPRGGQETQYF TGCGCCAACCCGAGGGGGGGGCAAGAGACCCAGTACTTC 13 TRBV4-3 NA TRBJ2-5 NA
CASSTGTSGGRRETQYF TGTGCCAGTAGTACCGGGACTAGCGGGGGGCGGAGGGAGACCCAGTACTTC 17 TRBV19 TRBD2 TRBJ2-5 NA
CASSLETGWDYNSPLHF TGTGCCAGCAGTCTAGAGACAGGGTGGGATTATAATTCACCCCTCCACTTT 17 TRBV7-2 TRBD1 TRBJ1-6 once
CASSLAERGQETQYF TGTGCCAGCAGCTTGGCCGAGCGGGGGCAAGAGACCCAGTACTTC 15 TRBV5-4 TRBD2 TRBJ2-5 NA
CASSGTWGNTEAFF TGCGCCAGCAGCGGGACTTGGGGGAACACTGAAGCTTTCTTT 14 TRBV5-1 NA TRBJ1-1 NA
CASSLGSSGGAYNEQFF TGTGCCAGCAGCTTAGGTTCTAGCGGGGGTGCCTACAATGAGCAGTTCTTC 17 TRBV7-8 TRBD2 TRBJ2-1 NA
CASSLLTAPGTDTQYF TGTGCCAGCAGTTTATTGACCGCGCCGGGGACAGATACGCAGTATTTT 16 TRBV27 NA TRBJ2-3 NA
CASSVREFPYEQYF TGTGCCAGCAGCGTGAGAGAATTCCCCTACGAGCAGTACTTC 14 TRBV9 NA TRBJ2-7 NA
CASSQVASTSTDTQYF TGCGCCAGCAGTCAGGTCGCGAGTACTAGCACAGATACGCAGTATTTT 16 TRBV23-1 NA TRBJ2-3 once
CASSPSYEQYF TGTGCCAGCAGCCCATCCTACGAGCAGTACTTC 11 TRBV7-8 NA TRBJ2-7 NA
CASSLPGDGYTF TGTGCCAGCAGCTTACCGGGAGATGGCTACACCTTC 12 TRBV11-2 NA TRBJ1-2 NA
CATTEAGTEGYTF TGTGCCACCACTGAGGCAGGGACAGAAGGCTACACCTTC 13 TRBV5-8 TRBD1 TRBJ1-2 NA
CSVVPRDRRTYEQYF TGCAGCGTAGTCCCCCGGGACAGGCGAACCTACGAGCAGTACTTC 15 TRBV29-1 TRBD1 TRBJ2-7 NA
CASSLGRETQYF TGTGCCAGCAGCTTAGGGCGAGAGACCCAGTACTTC 12 TRBV7-9 NA TRBJ2-5 NA
CAISGNPTGTYEQYF TGTGCCATCAGTGGGAACCCGACAGGCACCTACGAGCAGTACTTC 15 TRBV10-3 NA TRBJ2-7 NA